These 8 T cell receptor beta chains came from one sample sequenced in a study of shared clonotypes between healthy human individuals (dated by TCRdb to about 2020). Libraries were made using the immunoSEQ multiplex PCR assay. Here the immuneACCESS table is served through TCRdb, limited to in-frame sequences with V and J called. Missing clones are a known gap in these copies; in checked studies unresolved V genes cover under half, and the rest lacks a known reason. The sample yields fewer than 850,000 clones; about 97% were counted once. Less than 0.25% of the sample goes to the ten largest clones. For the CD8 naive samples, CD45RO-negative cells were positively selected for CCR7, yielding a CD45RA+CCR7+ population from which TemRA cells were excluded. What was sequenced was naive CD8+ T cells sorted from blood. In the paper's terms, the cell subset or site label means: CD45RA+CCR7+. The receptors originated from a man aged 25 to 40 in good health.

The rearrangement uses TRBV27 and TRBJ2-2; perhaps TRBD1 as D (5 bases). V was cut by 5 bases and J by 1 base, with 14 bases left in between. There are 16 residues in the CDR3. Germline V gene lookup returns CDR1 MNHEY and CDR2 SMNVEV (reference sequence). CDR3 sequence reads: CASSPPDSLNTGELFF. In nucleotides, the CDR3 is TGTGCCAGCAGTCCTCCCGACAGCTTGAACACCGGGGAGCTGTTTTTT.

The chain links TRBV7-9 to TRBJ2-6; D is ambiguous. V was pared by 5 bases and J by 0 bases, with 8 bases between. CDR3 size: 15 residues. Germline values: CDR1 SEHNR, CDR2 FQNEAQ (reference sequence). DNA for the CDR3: TGTGCCAGCAGCCCAAGCGTCTCTGGGGCCAACGTCCTGACTTTC. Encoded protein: CASSPSVSGANVLTF.

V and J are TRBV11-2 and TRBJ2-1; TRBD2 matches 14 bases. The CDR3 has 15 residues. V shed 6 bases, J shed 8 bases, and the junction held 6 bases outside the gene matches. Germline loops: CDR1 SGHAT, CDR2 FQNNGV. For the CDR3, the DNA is TGTGCCAGCAGGCGGGGACTAGCGGGAGTCGATGAGCAGTTCTTC. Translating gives CASRRGLAGVDEQFF.

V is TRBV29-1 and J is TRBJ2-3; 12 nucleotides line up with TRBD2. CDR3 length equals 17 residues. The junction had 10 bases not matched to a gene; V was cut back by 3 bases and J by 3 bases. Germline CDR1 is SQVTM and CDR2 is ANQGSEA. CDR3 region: CSVDGTSGFEETDTQYF. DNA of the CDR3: TGCAGCGTTGATGGGACTAGCGGGTTCGAGGAAACAGATACGCAGTATTTT.

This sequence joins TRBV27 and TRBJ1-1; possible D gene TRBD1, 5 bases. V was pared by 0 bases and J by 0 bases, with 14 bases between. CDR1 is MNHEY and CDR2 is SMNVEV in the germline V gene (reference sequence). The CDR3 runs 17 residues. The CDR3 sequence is CASSLSVGDDVNTEAFF. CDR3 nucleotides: TGTGCCAGCAGTTTATCTGTGGGGGACGATGTGAACACTGAAGCTTTCTTT.

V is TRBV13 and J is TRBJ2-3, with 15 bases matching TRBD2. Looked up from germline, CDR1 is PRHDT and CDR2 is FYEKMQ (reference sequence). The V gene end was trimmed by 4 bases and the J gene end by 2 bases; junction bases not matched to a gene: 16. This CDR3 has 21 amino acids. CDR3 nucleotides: TGTGCCAGCAGCTCCCCGACGGGACTAGCGGGAGGCTGGTGGGTCACAGATACGCAGTATTTT. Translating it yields CASSSPTGLAGGWWVTDTQYF.

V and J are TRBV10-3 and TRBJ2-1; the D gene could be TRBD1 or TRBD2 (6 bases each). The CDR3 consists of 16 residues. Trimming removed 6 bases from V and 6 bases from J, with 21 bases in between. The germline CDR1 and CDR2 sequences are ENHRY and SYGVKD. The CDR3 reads CAISALGGSSFNEQFF. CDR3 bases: TGTGCCATCAGCGCCTTGGGGGGCTCGTCTTTCAATGAGCAGTTCTTC.

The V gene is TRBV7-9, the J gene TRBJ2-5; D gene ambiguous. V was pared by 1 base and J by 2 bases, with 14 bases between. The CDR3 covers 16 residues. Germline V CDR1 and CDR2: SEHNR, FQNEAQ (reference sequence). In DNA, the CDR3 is TGTGCCAGCAGCTTAGGTCGTCTGGCACCGCAAGAGACCCAGTACTTC. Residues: CASSLGRLAPQETQYF.